This T cell receptor beta chain was identified in a study of blood T cell repertoires in COVID-19. Background on the study: Samples of COVID-19 (acute and convalescent) were obtained from the United States, Italy and Spain. The cDNA or gDNA used as material had been derived from T cells, B-cell-depleted T cells, or PBMCs.

Participants had their cohort set by participant-reported clinical history. TCRdb's copy holds only in-frame clones and misses some; the assay was immunoSEQ multiplex PCR. The sample lists over 200,000 clones; roughly four fifths were seen once. CDR1 is SGDLS, CDR2 YYNGEE, per germline. The junction had 7 bases not matched to a gene; V was cut back by 3 bases and J by 5 bases. The CDR3 runs 14 residues. Sequencing was done on a sample of PBMCs or T cells enriched from blood (not recorded which). The clonotype comes from a man aged 55 to 69 who had recovered from COVID-19. The rearrangement joins TRBV9 to TRBJ1-2; 7 nucleotides line up with TRBD1. CDR3 nucleotide sequence: TGTGCCAGCAGCGAAGACTCGACAGGGTATGGCTACACCTTC. Protein sequence: CASSEDSTGYGYTF.